This T cell receptor beta chain was observed in a study of CD8+ T cells in alopecia areata. From PBMCs, CD4+ and CD8+ T cells were sorted. cDNA reverse transcribed from extracted RNA served as the sequencing template. TCRdb keeps only in-frame clones here, not all; method: immunoSEQ multiplex PCR. Counted here are 93,000 or so clones, approximately 60% occurring once; the ten biggest clones make up around 8.8%. Germline V gene sequence: CDR1 LGHNA, CDR2 YNFKEQ. The CDR3 is 14 amino acids. Deletions cut 0 bases from V and 4 bases from J, with 7 bases between. The specimen was CD4+ T cells sorted from blood. The V and J genes are TRBV4-2 and TRBJ2-1; D call uncertain. This TCR came from a human donor in good health. CDR3 residues: CASSQEIQYNEQFF. The DNA for the CDR3 is TGTGCCAGCAGCCAAGAAATCCAGTACAATGAGCAGTTCTTC.